This TCR beta chain appears in the sequencing data of a study of T cell repertoires in cytomegalovirus infection. Looking at the study overall: CMV infection together with matching HLA type was indicated by public TCR beta signatures.

TCRdb used MiXCR to reprocess the reads, holding one entry per CDR3 protein. The repertoire holds about 920,000 distinct CDR3 sequences, with approximately 30% as singletons. This clonotype was recorded many times. Its antigen is unknown. Study-level points and caveats: In two of eight donors, the top clonotype was HLA-C-restricted CMV-specific.

This clonotype was obtained from a human donor in good health (CMV status not recorded). Some clones in this sample may be carry-over from other donors' samples. The specimen was cultured CD8+ T cells from PBMCs, collected from culture after CMV antigen stimulation.

CDR3 DNA: TGTGCCAGCAGCTTAGACCCCCCAAAGCCTGAAGCTTTCTTT. It codes for CASSLDPPKPEAFF. The gene calls are TRBV7-9 and TRBJ1-1; D is undetermined. V shed 1 base and J shed 6 bases, with 12 bases lying between them. The CDR3 extends over 14 amino acids. Germline values: CDR1 SEHNR, CDR2 FQNEAQ (reference sequence).